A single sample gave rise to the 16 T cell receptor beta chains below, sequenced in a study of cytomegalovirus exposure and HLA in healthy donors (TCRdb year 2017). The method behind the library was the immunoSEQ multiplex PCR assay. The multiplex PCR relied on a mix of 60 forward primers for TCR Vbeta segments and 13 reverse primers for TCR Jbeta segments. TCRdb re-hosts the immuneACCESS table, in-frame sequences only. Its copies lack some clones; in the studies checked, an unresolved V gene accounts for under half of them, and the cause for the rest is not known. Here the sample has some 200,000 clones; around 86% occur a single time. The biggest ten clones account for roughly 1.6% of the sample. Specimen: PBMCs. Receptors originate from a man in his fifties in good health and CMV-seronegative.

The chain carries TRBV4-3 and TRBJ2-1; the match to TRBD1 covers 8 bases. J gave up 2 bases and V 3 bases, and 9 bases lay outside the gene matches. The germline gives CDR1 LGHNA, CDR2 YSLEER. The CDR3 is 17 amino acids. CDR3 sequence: CASSQAGTGLPYNEQFF. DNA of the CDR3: TGCGCCAGCAGCCAGGCTGGGACAGGCCTTCCCTACAATGAGCAGTTCTTC.

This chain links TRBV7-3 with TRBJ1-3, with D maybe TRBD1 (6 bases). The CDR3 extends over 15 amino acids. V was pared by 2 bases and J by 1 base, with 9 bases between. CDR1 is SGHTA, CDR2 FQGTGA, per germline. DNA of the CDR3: TGTGCCAGCAGCTTACACAGGGTATCTGGAAACACCATATATTTT. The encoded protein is CASSLHRVSGNTIYF.

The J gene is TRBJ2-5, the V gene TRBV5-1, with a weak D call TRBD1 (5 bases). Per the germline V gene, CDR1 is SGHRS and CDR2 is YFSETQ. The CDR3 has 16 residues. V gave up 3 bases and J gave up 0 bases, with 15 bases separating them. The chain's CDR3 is CASSSPGRGYQETQYF. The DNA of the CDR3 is TGCGCCAGCAGCTCCCCTGGAAGGGGATACCAAGAGACCCAGTACTTC.

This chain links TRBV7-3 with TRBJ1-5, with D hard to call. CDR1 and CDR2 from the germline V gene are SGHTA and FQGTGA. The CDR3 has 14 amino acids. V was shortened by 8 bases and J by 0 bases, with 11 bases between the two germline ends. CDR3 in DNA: TGTGCCAGCGGCCCCTGGTATAGCAATCAGCCCCAGCATTTT. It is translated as CASGPWYSNQPQHF. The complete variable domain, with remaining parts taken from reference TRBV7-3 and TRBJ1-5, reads GAGVSQTPSNKVTEKGKYVELRCDPISGHTALYWYRQSLGQGPEFLIYFQGTGAADDSGLPNDRFFAVRPEGSVSTLKIQRTERGDSAVYLCASGPWYSNQPQHFGDGTRLSIL.

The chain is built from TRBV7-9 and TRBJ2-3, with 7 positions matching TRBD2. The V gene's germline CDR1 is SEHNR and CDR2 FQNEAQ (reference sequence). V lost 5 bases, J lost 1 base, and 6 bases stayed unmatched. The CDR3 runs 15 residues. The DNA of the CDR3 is TGTGCCAGCAGCAAAGGGCTAGCGGGCACAGATACGCAGTATTTT. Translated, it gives CASSKGLAGTDTQYF.

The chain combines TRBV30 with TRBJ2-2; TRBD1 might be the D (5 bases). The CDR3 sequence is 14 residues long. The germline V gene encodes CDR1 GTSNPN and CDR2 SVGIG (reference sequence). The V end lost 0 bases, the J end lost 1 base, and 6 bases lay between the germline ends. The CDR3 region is CAWSVGVNTGELFF. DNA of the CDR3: TGTGCCTGGAGTGTAGGGGTGAACACCGGGGAGCTGTTTTTT.

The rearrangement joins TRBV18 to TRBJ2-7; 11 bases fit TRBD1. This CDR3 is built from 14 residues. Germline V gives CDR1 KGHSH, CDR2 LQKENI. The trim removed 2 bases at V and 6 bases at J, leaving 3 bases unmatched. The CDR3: CASSPRTGGLEQYF. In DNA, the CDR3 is TGTGCCAGCTCACCAAGGACAGGGGGCCTCGAGCAGTACTTC.

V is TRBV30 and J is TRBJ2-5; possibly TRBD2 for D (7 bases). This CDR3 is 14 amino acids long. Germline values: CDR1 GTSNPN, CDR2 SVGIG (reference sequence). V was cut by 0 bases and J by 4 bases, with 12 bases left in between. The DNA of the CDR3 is TGTGCCTGGAGTGTAGGGGGGGCGGCAGAGACCCAGTACTTC. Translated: CAWSVGGAAETQYF.

CDR3 bases: TGTGCCAGCAGGGTTGACAGTGTCTTAAAGGAAAAACTGTTTTTT. This codes for CASRVDSVLKEKLFF. The rearrangement links TRBV6-5 to TRBJ1-4, with D possibly matching TRBD1 (5 bases). Trimming took off 6 bases at V and 8 bases at J, with 19 bases between the two ends. Germline V CDR1 and CDR2: MNHEY, SVGAGI. This CDR3 has 15 amino acids.

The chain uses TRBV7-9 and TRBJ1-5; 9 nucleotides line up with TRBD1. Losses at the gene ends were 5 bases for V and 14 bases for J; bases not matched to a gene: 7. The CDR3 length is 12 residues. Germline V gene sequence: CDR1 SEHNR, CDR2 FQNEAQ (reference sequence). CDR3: CASSARTGEEHF. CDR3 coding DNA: TGTGCCAGCAGCGCTCGGACAGGGGAAGAGCATTTT. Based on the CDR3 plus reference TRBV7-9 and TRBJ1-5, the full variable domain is DTGVSQNPRHKITKRGQNVTFRCDPISEHNRLYWYRQTLGQGPEFLTYFQNEAQLEKSRLLSDRFSAERPKGSFSTLEIQRTEQGDSAMYLCASSARTGEEHFGDGTRLSIL.

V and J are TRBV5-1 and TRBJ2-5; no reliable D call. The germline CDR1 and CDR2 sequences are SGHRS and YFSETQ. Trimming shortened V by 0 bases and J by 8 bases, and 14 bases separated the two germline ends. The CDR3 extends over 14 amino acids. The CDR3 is CASSLVVAPATQYF. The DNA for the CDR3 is TGCGCCAGCAGCTTGGTAGTAGCCCCGGCCACCCAGTACTTC.

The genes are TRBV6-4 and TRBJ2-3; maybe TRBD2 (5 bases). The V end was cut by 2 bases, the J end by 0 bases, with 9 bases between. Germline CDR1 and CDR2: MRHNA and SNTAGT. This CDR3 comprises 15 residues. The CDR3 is CASSDPGLSTDTQYF. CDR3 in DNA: TGTGCCAGCAGTGACCCCGGACTGAGCACAGATACGCAGTATTTT.

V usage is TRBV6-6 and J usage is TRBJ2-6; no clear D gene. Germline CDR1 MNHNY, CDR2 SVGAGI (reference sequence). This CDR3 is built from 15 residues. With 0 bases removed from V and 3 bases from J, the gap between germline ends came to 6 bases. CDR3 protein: CASSYSPLGANVLTF. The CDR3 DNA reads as TGTGCCAGCAGTTACTCTCCCCTTGGGGCCAACGTCCTGACTTTC.

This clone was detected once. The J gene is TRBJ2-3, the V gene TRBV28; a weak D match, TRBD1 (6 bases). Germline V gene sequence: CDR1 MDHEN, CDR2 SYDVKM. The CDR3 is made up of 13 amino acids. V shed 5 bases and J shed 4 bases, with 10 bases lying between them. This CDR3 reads CASSRGIADTQYF. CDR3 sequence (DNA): TGTGCCAGCAGTAGGGGGATTGCAGATACGCAGTATTTT.

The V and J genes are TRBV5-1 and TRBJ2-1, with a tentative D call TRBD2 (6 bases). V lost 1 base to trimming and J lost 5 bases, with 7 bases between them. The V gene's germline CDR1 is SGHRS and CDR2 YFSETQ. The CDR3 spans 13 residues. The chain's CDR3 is CASSLTSHNEQFF. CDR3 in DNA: TGCGCCAGCAGCTTGACTAGCCACAATGAGCAGTTCTTC.

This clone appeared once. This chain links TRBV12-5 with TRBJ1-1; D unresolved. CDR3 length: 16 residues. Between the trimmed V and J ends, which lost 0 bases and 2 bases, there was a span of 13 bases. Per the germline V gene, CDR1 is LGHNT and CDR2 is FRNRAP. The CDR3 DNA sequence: TGTGCTAGTGGTTTGGTACTACGGGGATCTAACACTGAAGCTTTCTTT. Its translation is CASGLVLRGSNTEAFF.